One sample yielded the 15 T cell receptor beta chains listed below, sequenced in a study of cytomegalovirus exposure and HLA in healthy donors. PCR primers comprised 60 Vbeta and 13 Jbeta primers. Assay used: immunoSEQ multiplex PCR; TCRdb lists only in-frame clones, some missing. This sample has approximately 150,000 clones, with about 79% found just once. Sequencing was carried out using PBMCs. The receptors stem from a man aged 35-49 years in good health and CMV-seropositive.

This clone showed up just once. V is TRBV4-1 and J is TRBJ1-5; 8 nucleotides agree with TRBD1. Trimming cost V 0 bases and J 6 bases; bases outside gene matches: 7. The CDR3 length is 16 residues. Germline V gene data show CDR1 as MGHRA and CDR2 as YSYEKL. DNA for the CDR3: TGCGCCAGCAGCCAAGAAGGGACAGGCTTATCTCAGCCCCAGCATTTT. Protein product: CASSQEGTGLSQPQHF.

This clone was seen only a few times. The chain recombines TRBV10-3 with TRBJ2-7; the D is unclear. The germline V gene has CDR1 ENHRY and CDR2 SYGVKD. The CDR3 length is 15 residues. V shed 3 bases and J shed 3 bases, with 15 bases lying between them. The CDR3 nucleotides read TGTGCCATCAGTGATTCGAGTTACTCAATCTACGAGCAGTACTTC. Its protein product is CAISDSSYSIYEQYF.

Written as DNA, the CDR3 is TGCAGCGTTGGGCTAGCGGGATTAGATACGCAGTATTTT. This gives the protein CSVGLAGLDTQYF. The V and J genes are TRBV29-1 and TRBJ2-3; 9 positions agree with TRBD2. The CDR3 is 13 residues long. Looked up from germline, CDR1 is SQVTM and CDR2 is ANQGSEA. After removal of 4 bases from V and 5 bases from J, the junction contained 4 bases not matched to a gene.

This clone appeared a few times. This rearrangement joins TRBV19 to TRBJ1-5, with a possible D match to TRBD1 (5 bases). Germline V gene lookup returns CDR1 LNHDA and CDR2 SQIVND (reference sequence). The CDR3 has 14 residues. V was clipped by 5 bases and J by 7 bases, with 15 bases between them. The CDR3 loop is CASSGMRGRQPQHF. The CDR3 DNA reads as TGTGCCAGTAGTGGGATGCGGGGACGCCAGCCCCAGCATTTT.

This chain uses TRBV28 with TRBJ1-2; weak D call: TRBD1 (6 bases). CDR3 length equals 17 residues. The V end was cut by 6 bases, the J end by 8 bases, with 28 bases between. The germline V gene encodes CDR1 MDHEN and CDR2 SYDVKM. CDR3 sequence reads: CASSDPPGRGGALGYTF. CDR3 sequence (DNA): TGTGCCAGCAGCGACCCGCCCGGGCGAGGGGGGGCGTTGGGCTACACCTTC.

The genes are TRBV29-1 and TRBJ2-1; TRBD1 matches at 8 bases. From germline, CDR1 is SQVTM and CDR2 ANQGSEA. CDR3 length: 18 amino acids. J lost 1 base, V lost 4 bases, and 15 bases had no gene match. CDR3 amino acids: CSVVGFGSRGLSYNEQFF. In DNA, the CDR3 is TGCAGCGTTGTGGGATTTGGGAGCAGGGGGCTTTCCTACAATGAGCAGTTCTTC.

This clone was recorded once. CDR3 region: CASRWRSGNEKLFF. As DNA, the CDR3 is TGTGCCAGCCGATGGAGGAGCGGGAATGAAAAACTGTTTTTT. The chain has TRBV2 and TRBJ1-4, with unresolved D. Trimming took 8 bases from V and 5 from J, leaving 15 bases between them. This CDR3 is 14 amino acids long. Germline CDR1 SNHLY, CDR2 FYNNEI.

The table lists this clone with a count of one. The CDR3 sequence: CASTPFLGTGVGTDTQYF. In DNA, the CDR3 is TGTGCCAGCACCCCCTTCTTGGGGACAGGGGTTGGCACAGATACGCAGTATTTT. V gene TRBV28 combines with J gene TRBJ2-3, with 10 nucleotides matching TRBD1. J lost 1 base, V lost 7 bases, and 14 bases had no gene match. The CDR3 loop spans 18 amino acids. The germline CDR1 and CDR2 sequences are MDHEN and SYDVKM.

The genes are TRBV11-3 and TRBJ2-7; TRBD2 might be the D (6 bases). Germline V gene data show CDR1 as SGHNT and CDR2 as YENEEA. CDR3 length equals 14 residues. V lost 5 bases to trimming and J lost 0 bases, with 11 bases between them. CDR3 residues: CASSRGGSSYEQYF. The CDR3 nucleotides read TGTGCCAGCAGCCGTGGAGGGAGCTCCTACGAGCAGTACTTC.

Details on this clone: The sample holds other DNA sequences that translate to the same CDR3. The chain carries TRBV7-3 and TRBJ1-1; 7 nucleotides match TRBD1. The CDR3 extends over 14 amino acids. V shed 5 bases and J 2 bases; nucleotides not matched to a gene: 5. CDR1 and CDR2 (germline): SGHTA, FQGTGA. The CDR3 sequence is CASSLQGLNTEAFF. For the CDR3, the DNA is TGTGCCAGCAGCCTACAGGGGCTTAACACTGAAGCTTTCTTT.

This sequence joins TRBV7-2 and TRBJ1-1; D might be TRBD1 (6 bases). Between the trimmed V and J ends, which lost 1 base and 5 bases, there was a span of 11 bases. The CDR3 is made up of 14 amino acids. Germline loops: CDR1 SGHTA, CDR2 FQGNSA. The CDR3 sequence: CASSLGGGATEAFF. The CDR3 DNA reads as TGTGCCAGCAGCTTAGGTGGGGGGGCAACTGAAGCTTTCTTT.

The V and J genes are TRBV27 and TRBJ2-2, with 11 bases fitting TRBD2. Germline V gene data show CDR1 as MNHEY and CDR2 as SMNVEV (reference sequence). V lost 5 bases and J lost 6; bases outside the gene matches: 5. The CDR3 extends over 15 amino acids. The CDR3 nucleotides read TGTGCCAGCAGTACTACTAGCGGGAGTCCCGGGGAGCTGTTTTTT. Translation: CASSTTSGSPGELFF.

V is TRBV27 and J is TRBJ2-1, with 9 bases aligning to TRBD1. The CDR3 sequence is 14 residues long. V trimming: 6 bases; J trimming: 2 bases; junction bases outside the gene matches: 2. CDR1 is MNHEY and CDR2 is SMNVEV in the germline V gene (reference sequence). The DNA for the CDR3 is TGTGCCAGCAGGGGGACAGGGCCCTACAATGAGCAGTTCTTC. Amino acid sequence: CASRGTGPYNEQFF.

In its sample, this clone was seen once. The chain joins TRBV9 to TRBJ2-2; D is possibly TRBD2 (5 bases). Germline V CDR1 and CDR2: SGDLS, YYNGEE. Trimming shortened V by 4 bases and J by 4 bases, and 8 bases separated the two germline ends. The CDR3 spans 13 residues. The CDR3 DNA is TGTGCCAGCAGCTGGGAGACCACCGGGGAGCTGTTTTTT. Translating it yields CASSWETTGELFF.

V usage is TRBV29-1 and J usage is TRBJ2-3, with D perhaps TRBD1 (6 bases). This CDR3 is built from 13 residues. Germline CDR1 reads SQVTM; CDR2 reads ANQGSEA. Between the trimmed V and J ends, which lost 8 bases and 4 bases, there was a span of 16 bases. The CDR3: CSTDGRGPDTQYF. CDR3 sequence (DNA): TGCAGCACTGACGGCAGGGGACCAGATACGCAGTATTTT.